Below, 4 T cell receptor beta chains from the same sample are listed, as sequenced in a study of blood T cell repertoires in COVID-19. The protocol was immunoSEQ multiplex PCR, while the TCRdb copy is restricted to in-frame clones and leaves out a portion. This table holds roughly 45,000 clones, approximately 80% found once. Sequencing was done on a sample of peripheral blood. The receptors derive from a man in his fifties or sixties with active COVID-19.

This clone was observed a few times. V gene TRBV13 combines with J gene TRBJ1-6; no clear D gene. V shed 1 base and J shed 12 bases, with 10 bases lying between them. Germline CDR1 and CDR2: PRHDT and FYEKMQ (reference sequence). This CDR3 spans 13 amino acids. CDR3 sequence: CASSLAGEGPLHF. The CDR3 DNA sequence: TGTGCCAGCAGCTTAGCTGGGGAGGGACCCCTCCACTTT.

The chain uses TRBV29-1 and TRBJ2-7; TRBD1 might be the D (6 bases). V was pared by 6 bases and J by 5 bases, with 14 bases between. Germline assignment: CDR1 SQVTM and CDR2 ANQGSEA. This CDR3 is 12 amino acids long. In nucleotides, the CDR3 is TGCAGCGTGTCTGGGGGCTTCAACGAGCAGTACTTC. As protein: CSVSGGFNEQYF.

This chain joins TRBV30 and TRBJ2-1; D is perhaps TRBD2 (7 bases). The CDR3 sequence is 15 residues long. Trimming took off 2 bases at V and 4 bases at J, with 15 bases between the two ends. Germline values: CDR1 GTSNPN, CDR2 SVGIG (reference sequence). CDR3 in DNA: TGTGCCTGGAGTCAGGGCCGGGGGGCATACAATGAGCAGTTCTTC. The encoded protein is CAWSQGRGAYNEQFF.

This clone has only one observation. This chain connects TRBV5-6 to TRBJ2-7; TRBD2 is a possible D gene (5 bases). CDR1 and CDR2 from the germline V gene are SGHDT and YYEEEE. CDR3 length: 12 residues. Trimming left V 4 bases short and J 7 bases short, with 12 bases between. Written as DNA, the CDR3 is TGTGCCAGCAGCCCCACCCGGGGTGAGCAGTACTTC. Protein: CASSPTRGEQYF.